This TCR beta chain was profiled in a study of radiotherapy plus CTLA-4 blockade in lung cancer. It was focal radiation plus CTLA-4 blockade with ipilimumab that patients with chemo-refractory metastatic non-small-cell lung cancer received. This clone occurred once. Antigen: not known. The study, taken as a whole, reports: Expansion in blood of tumor-derived TCR clones was seen after radiotherapy plus ipilimumab. Interferon-beta, together with early blood T cell clone dynamics, reportedly best predicted response.

V was clipped by 11 bases and J by 8 bases; unmatched bases: 10. CDR1 is SNHLY and CDR2 is FYNNEI in the germline V gene. This CDR3 is 13 amino acids long. The data were produced by immunoSEQ multiplex PCR, yet TCRdb's version contains in-frame clones alone and is incomplete. Of 65,000 to 70,000 clones in the sample, roughly 85% were seen once. The chain has TRBV2 and TRBJ2-3; 10 positions agree with TRBD1. The input for sequencing was peripheral blood, taken from a patient treated with radiotherapy plus ipilimumab. The clonotype was recovered from a human donor with non-small cell lung cancer who had a complete response to radiotherapy plus ipilimumab. CDR3 amino acids: CAGRDRGLGTQYF. CDR3 DNA sequence: TGTGCCGGCCGGGACAGGGGCCTTGGTACGCAGTATTTT.